One T cell receptor (beta chain) is described in this entry. The read finishes 3 residues shy of the CDR3 end, and the germline J gene is used to complete it. This sample stems from a study of T cells in women clearing cervical HPV infection. The repertoire was sequenced with immunoSEQ multiplex PCR; TCRdb's copy has only in-frame clones and lacks some. Its clone listing holds 15,000 to 20,000 clones. The CDR3 is 15 amino acids. The V end lost 0 bases, the J end lost 4 bases, and 13 bases lay between the germline ends. CDR1 is DFQATT, CDR2 SNEGSKA, per germline (reference sequence). Input material: blood buffy coat. The gene calls are TRBV20-1 and TRBJ2-1; no definite D call. The TCR was taken from a woman aged 18 to 75 with a cervical HPV16 infection that either progressed to CIN3+ or cleared (not recorded which). The CDR3: CSARDQVIRYNEQFF. CDR3 DNA, as far as it was read: TGCAGTGCTAGAGATCAGGTGATAAGGTACAATGAG.